This T cell receptor (beta chain) was recovered during a study of vaccination effects on CD4 cells after COVID-19. The germline V gene encodes CDR1 SGHRS and CDR2 YFSETQ. The J segment lost 3 bases and the V segment lost 0 bases, leaving 1 base of the junction unmatched. This CDR3 is built from 15 residues. Antigen-specific CD4+ T cells were expanded with viral peptide pools in the ViraFEST assay before sequencing. Upon completion of around ten days in culture, CD4+ T cells were isolated. Vaccinated recipients, who were negative for nucleocapsid antibodies, had no history of SARS-CoV-2 infection. Every well got over 1.5 million PBMC, which were grown with around 10 IU/ml IL-2 and about 9.7 ug/ml peptides. Details on this clone: Its target is not known.

Sequencing used immunoSEQ multiplex PCR; TCRdb keeps in-frame clones, though not all of them. This table holds about 41,000 clones, over 75% found once. Study-wide points: Among infection- and vaccine-induced clones, marked clonal contraction occurred late after vaccination. Cross-reactivity with common cold coronaviruses was shown by only 1 of 255 vaccine-induced clones in healthy vaccinees. The study had few convalescent patients and no early post-infection timepoints.

The origin of this receptor is a human donor who received a COVID-19 vaccine. V is TRBV5-1 and J is TRBJ2-3; 10 nucleotides line up with TRBD2. Specimen: CD4+ T cells from PBMCs cultured with HCoV-NL63 spike peptides, collected before COVID-19 vaccination. CDR3 nucleotides: TGCGCCAGCAGCTTGGCTAGCGGGGGAACAGATACGCAGTATTTT. This encodes CASSLASGGTDTQYF. The full variable domain, in which reference TRBV5-1 and TRBJ2-3 provide the parts outside the CDR3, is KAGVTQTPRYLIKTRGQQVTLSCSPISGHRSVSWYQQTPGQGLQFLFEYFSETQRNKGNFPGRFSGRQFSNSRSEMNVSTLELGDSALYLCASSLASGGTDTQYFGPGTRLTVL.